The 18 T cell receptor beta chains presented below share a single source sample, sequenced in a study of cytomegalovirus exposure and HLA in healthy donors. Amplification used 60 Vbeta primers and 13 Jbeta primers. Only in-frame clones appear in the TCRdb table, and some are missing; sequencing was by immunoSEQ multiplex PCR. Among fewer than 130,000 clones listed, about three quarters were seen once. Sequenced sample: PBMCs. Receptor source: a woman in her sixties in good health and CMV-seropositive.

CDR3 sequence: CASSEKSGIRAFF. CDR3 sequence (DNA): TGTGCCAGCAGTGAAAAGTCCGGGATACGAGCTTTCTTT. The chain carries TRBV6-5 and TRBJ1-1; no clear D gene. Trimming took 5 bases from V and 10 from J, leaving 17 bases between them. The CDR3 is made up of 13 amino acids. Germline CDR1 reads MNHEY; CDR2 reads SVGAGI.

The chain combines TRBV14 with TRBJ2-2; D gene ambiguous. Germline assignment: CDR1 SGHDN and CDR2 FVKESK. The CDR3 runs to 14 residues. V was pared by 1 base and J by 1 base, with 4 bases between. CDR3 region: CASSQGRNTGELFF. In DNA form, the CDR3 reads TGTGCCAGCAGCCAAGGGAGGAACACCGGGGAGCTGTTTTTT.

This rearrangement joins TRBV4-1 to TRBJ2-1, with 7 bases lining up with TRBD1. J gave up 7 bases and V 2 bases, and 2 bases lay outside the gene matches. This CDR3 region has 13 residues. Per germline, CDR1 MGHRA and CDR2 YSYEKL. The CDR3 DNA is TGCGCCAGCAGCCAACTACAGGGGAATGAGCAGTTCTTC. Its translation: CASSQLQGNEQFF.

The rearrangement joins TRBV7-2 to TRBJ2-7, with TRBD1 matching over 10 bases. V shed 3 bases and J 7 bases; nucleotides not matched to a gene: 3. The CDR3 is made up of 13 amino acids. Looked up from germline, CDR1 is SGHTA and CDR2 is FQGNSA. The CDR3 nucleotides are TGTGCCAGCAGCTTCCGGGACAGGGGTGAGCAGTACTTC. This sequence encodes CASSFRDRGEQYF.

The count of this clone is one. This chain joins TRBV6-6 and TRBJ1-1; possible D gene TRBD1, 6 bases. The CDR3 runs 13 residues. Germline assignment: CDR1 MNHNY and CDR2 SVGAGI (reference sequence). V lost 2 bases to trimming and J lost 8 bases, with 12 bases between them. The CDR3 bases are TGTGCCAGCAGTTACATCGGACAGACAGAAGCTTTCTTT. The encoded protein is CASSYIGQTEAFF.

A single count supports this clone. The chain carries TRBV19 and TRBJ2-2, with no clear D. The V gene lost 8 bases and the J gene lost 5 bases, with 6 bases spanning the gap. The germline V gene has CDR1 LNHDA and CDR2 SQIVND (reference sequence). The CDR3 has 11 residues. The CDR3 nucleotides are TGTGCCAGTTTTCGGACCGGGGAGCTGTTTTTT. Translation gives CASFRTGELFF.

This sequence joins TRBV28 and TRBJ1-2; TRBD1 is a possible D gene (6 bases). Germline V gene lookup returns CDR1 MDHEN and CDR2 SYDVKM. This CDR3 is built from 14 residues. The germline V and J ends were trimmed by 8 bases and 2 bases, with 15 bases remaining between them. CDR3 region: CASLGGRGNYGYTF. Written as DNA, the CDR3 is TGTGCCAGCCTCGGTGGCAGGGGAAACTATGGCTACACCTTC.

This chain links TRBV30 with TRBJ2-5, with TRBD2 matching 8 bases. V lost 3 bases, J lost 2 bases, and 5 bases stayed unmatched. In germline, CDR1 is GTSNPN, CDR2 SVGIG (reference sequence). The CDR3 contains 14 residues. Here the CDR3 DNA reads TGTGCCTGGAGAATCGGGGGGGCGCAAGAGACCCAGTACTTC. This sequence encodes CAWRIGGAQETQYF.

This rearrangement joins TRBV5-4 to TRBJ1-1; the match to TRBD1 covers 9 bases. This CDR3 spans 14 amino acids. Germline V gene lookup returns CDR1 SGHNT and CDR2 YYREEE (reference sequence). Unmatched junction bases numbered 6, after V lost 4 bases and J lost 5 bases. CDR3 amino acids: CASSPGQGWTEAFF. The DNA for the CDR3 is TGTGCCAGCAGCCCGGGACAGGGTTGGACTGAAGCTTTCTTT.

The CDR3 DNA reads as TGTGCCAGCAGTGAAGCGGGAGATAGACTCTATACGCAGTATTTT. Its protein product is CASSEAGDRLYTQYF. The chain has TRBV2 and TRBJ2-3; possibly TRBD2 for D (5 bases). CDR3 length: 15 amino acids. The V gene's germline CDR1 is SNHLY and CDR2 FYNNEI. V was pared by 0 bases and J by 7 bases, with 14 bases between.

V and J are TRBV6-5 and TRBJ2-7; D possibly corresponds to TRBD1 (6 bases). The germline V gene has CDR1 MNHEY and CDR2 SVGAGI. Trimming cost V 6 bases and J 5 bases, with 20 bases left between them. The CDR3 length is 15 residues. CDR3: CASRVSWGREDEQYF. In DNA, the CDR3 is TGTGCCAGCAGAGTGTCTTGGGGGCGAGAAGACGAGCAGTACTTC.

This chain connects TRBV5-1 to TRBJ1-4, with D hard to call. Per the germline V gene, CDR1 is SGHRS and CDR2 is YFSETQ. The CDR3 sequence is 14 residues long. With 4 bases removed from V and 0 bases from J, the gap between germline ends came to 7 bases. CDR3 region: CASSVTSTNEKLFF. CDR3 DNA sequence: TGCGCCAGCAGCGTTACTTCAACTAATGAAAAACTGTTTTTT. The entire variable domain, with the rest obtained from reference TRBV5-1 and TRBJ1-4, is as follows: KAGVTQTPRYLIKTRGQQVTLSCSPISGHRSVSWYQQTPGQGLQFLFEYFSETQRNKGNFPGRFSGRQFSNSRSEMNVSTLELGDSALYLCASSVTSTNEKLFFGSGTQLSVL.

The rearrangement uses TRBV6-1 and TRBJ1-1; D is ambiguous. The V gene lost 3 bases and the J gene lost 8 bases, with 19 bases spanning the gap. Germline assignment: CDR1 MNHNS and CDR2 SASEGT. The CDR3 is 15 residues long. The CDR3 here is CASSDGVWFSREAFF. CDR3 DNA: TGTGCCAGCAGTGACGGAGTATGGTTCAGCAGAGAAGCTTTCTTT.

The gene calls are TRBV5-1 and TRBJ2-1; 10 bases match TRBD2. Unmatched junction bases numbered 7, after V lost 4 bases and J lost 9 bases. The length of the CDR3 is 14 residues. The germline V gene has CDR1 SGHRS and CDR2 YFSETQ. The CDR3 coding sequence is TGCGCCAGCAGCGCGACTAGCGGGCCTACTGAGCAGTTCTTC. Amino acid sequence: CASSATSGPTEQFF.

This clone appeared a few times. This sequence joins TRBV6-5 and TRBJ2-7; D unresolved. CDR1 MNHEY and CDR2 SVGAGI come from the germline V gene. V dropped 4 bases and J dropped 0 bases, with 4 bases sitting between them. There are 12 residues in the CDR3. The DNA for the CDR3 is TGTGCCAGCAGTTCTACCTCCTACGAGCAGTACTTC. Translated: CASSSTSYEQYF.

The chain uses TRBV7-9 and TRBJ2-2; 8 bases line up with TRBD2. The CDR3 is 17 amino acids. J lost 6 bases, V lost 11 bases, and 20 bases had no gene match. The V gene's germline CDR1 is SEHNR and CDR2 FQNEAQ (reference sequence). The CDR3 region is CAGRGSGIEGSSGELFF. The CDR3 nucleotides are TGTGCCGGACGGGGTAGCGGGATAGAAGGGTCATCCGGGGAGCTGTTTTTT.

The DNA of the CDR3 is TGTGCCAGTAGTATGGGCGCCGAAACCTATGGCTACACCTTC. Translation gives CASSMGAETYGYTF. This chain uses TRBV19 with TRBJ1-2; D is ambiguous. This CDR3 spans 14 amino acids. The germline gives CDR1 LNHDA, CDR2 SQIVND (reference sequence). The V end was cut by 3 bases, the J end by 4 bases, with 12 bases between. Full variable domain (missing parts from reference TRBV19 and TRBJ1-2): DGGITQSPKYLFRKEGQNVTLSCEQNLNHDAMYWYRQDPGQGLRLIYYSQIVNDFQKGDIAEGYSVSREKKESFPLTVTSAQKNPTAFYLCASSMGAETYGYTFGSGTRLTVV.

This CDR3 is CASSIRKLGDEQFF. In DNA, the CDR3 is TGTGCCAGTAGTATCAGGAAGCTAGGGGATGAGCAGTTCTTC. The V call is TRBV19, the J call TRBJ2-1, with D tentatively TRBD1 (5 bases). The length of the CDR3 is 14 residues. Germline loops: CDR1 LNHDA, CDR2 SQIVND (reference sequence). Trimming stripped 3 bases from V and 8 bases from J, with 14 bases between.